This T cell receptor (beta chain) was identified during a study of immune evolution from preneoplasia to lung adenocarcinoma. The CDR3 extends over 15 amino acids. Germline loops: CDR1 SGDLS, CDR2 YYNGEE. Unmatched junction bases numbered 10, after V lost 2 bases and J lost 10 bases. Assay used: immunoSEQ multiplex PCR; TCRdb lists only in-frame clones, some missing. The table lists more than 3,500 clones, 86% of them singletons. Each case's diagnosis was confirmed by two pathologists on H&E. Sequencing was performed on FFPE minimally invasive lung adenocarcinoma tissue. The chain links TRBV9 to TRBJ2-1; TRBD2 aligns across 9 bases. This receptor was taken from a donor of 70 years or more with lung adenocarcinoma. The CDR3 bases are TGTGCCAGCAGCGTTAATGGTGAGACTAGCGGAGAGCAGTTCTTC. Translated: CASSVNGETSGEQFF. Full variable domain (rest looked up from reference TRBV9 and TRBJ2-1): DSGVTQTPKHLITATGQRVTLRCSPRSGDLSVYWYQQSLDQGLQFLIQYYNGEERAKGNILERFSAQQFPDLHSELNLSSLELGDSALYFCASSVNGETSGEQFFGPGTRLTVL.